The next 11 T cell receptor beta chains were all read from a single sample in a study of beta chain features in type 1 diabetes. TCRB transcripts that were expressed got sequenced, as all of the isolated RNA had been reverse transcribed. The protocol was immunoSEQ multiplex PCR, while the TCRdb copy is restricted to in-frame clones and leaves out a portion. The data contain a few hundred thousand clones, approximately 16% of them seen just once; the ten biggest clones take up approximately 0.02%. The sample was naive CD4+ T cells from blood. These receptors came from a woman under 30 in good health.

This sequence joins TRBV14 and TRBJ2-5; D is perhaps TRBD2 (6 bases). Trimming stripped 4 bases from V and 5 bases from J, with 11 bases between. Germline-derived CDR1 and CDR2 are SGHDN and FVKESK. This CDR3 has 13 residues. This CDR3 is CASSRGRLETQYF. The CDR3 coding sequence is TGTGCCAGCAGCCGGGGGAGGCTCGAGACCCAGTACTTC.

In this sample, this clone turned up a few times. The chain uses TRBV9 and TRBJ2-3, with a tentative D call TRBD1 (8 bases). The CDR3 is 16 amino acids. Germline V gene sequence: CDR1 SGDLS, CDR2 YYNGEE. With 2 bases removed from V and 1 base from J, the gap between germline ends came to 14 bases. The CDR3, as DNA: TGTGCCAGCAGCGTCAGACAGGGGAGGGGCACAGATACGCAGTATTTT. It codes for CASSVRQGRGTDTQYF.

This clone was picked up a small number of times. The gene calls are TRBV5-6 and TRBJ2-2; D possibly corresponds to TRBD1 (6 bases). Between the trimmed V and J ends, which lost 4 bases and 6 bases, there was a span of 13 bases. CDR3 length: 14 amino acids. CDR1 and CDR2 from the germline V gene are SGHDT and YYEEEE. The CDR3 DNA reads as TGTGCCAGCAGCACTCGGGCAGGGGCCGGGGAGCTGTTTTTT. Translated, it gives CASSTRAGAGELFF.

The chain recombines TRBV9 with TRBJ2-7; 11 nucleotides align to TRBD2. The CDR3 is 15 amino acids. J gave up 3 bases and V 5 bases, and 7 bases lay outside the gene matches. Germline CDR1 and CDR2: SGDLS and YYNGEE. CDR3 residues: CASSRTGTSGYEQYF. For the CDR3, the DNA is TGTGCCAGCAGTCGCACCGGGACTAGCGGCTACGAGCAGTACTTC.

The V call is TRBV15, the J call TRBJ1-5; 7 bases line up with TRBD1. Losses at the gene ends were 4 bases for V and 0 bases for J; bases not matched to a gene: 6. Germline V CDR1 and CDR2: LNHNV, YYDKDF (reference sequence). This CDR3 is built from 16 residues. CDR3: CATSKVRDSSNQPQHF. In DNA form, the CDR3 reads TGTGCCACCAGCAAAGTACGGGACAGTAGCAATCAGCCCCAGCATTTT.

The rearrangement uses TRBV2 and TRBJ1-1; the D is unclear. V was cut by 4 bases and J by 2 bases, with 5 bases left in between. Looked up from germline, CDR1 is SNHLY and CDR2 is FYNNEI. The CDR3 is made up of 12 amino acids. This chain's CDR3 is CASSVSNTEAFF. The CDR3 region has the DNA TGTGCCAGCAGTGTAAGCAACACTGAAGCTTTCTTT.

The V gene is TRBV7-2, the J gene TRBJ2-1; D not certain. Germline values: CDR1 SGHTA, CDR2 FQGNSA. Trimming pared 5 bases from V and 13 bases from J, leaving 15 bases between. The CDR3 is 12 amino acids. The CDR3: CASSLGIGVQFF. The CDR3 nucleotides read TGTGCCAGCAGCCTTGGAATAGGAGTTCAGTTCTTC.

The J gene is TRBJ2-7, the V gene TRBV28, with 13 bases identical to TRBD2. V trimming: 7 bases; J trimming: 6 bases; junction bases outside the gene matches: 6. The CDR3 spans 14 residues. CDR1 and CDR2 (germline): MDHEN, SYDVKM. DNA for the CDR3: TGTGCCAGCACCTCGGGACTAGCGGGAAGCGAGCAGTACTTC. Residues: CASTSGLAGSEQYF.

This clone was seen more than once but under ten times. The genes are TRBV29-1 and TRBJ1-2; no reliable D call. V lost 2 bases and J 4 bases, leaving 5 bases between the germline ends. CDR1 is SQVTM and CDR2 is ANQGSEA in the germline V gene. The CDR3 has 11 amino acids. In DNA, the CDR3 is TGCAGCGTTGAACAGGTCTATGGCTACACCTTC. As protein: CSVEQVYGYTF.

The chain is built from TRBV5-4 and TRBJ2-1, with 8 bases that match TRBD1. With 4 bases clipped from V and 5 bases from J, the junction kept 5 bases outside the gene matches. Germline loops: CDR1 SGHNT, CDR2 YYREEE (reference sequence). This CDR3 is built from 14 residues. The CDR3 is CASSPPGGNNEQFF. DNA of the CDR3: TGTGCCAGCAGCCCCCCAGGGGGCAACAATGAGCAGTTCTTC. The full variable domain, its missing parts supplied by reference TRBV5-4 and TRBJ2-1, is ETGVTQSPTHLIKTRGQQVTLRCSSQSGHNTVSWYQQALGQGPQFIFQYYREEENGRGNFPPRFSGLQFPNYSSELNVNALELDDSALYLCASSPPGGNNEQFFGPGTRLTVL.

The chain couples TRBV30 to TRBJ2-7; the D gene is possibly TRBD2 (6 bases). The germline CDR1 and CDR2 sequences are GTSNPN and SVGIG (reference sequence). The ends were cut back, 1 base at V and 5 bases at J, with 12 bases in the middle. This CDR3 has 13 amino acids. The CDR3 here is CAWSGQRGNEQYF. In nucleotides, the CDR3 is TGTGCCTGGAGTGGCCAGCGCGGGAACGAGCAGTACTTC. The entire variable domain, with the rest obtained from reference TRBV30 and TRBJ2-7, is as follows: SQTIHQWPATLVQPVGSPLSLECTVEGTSNPNLYWYRQAAGRGLQLLFYSVGIGQISSEVPQNLSASRPQDRQFILSSKKLLLSDSGFYLCAWSGQRGNEQYFGPGTRLTVT.